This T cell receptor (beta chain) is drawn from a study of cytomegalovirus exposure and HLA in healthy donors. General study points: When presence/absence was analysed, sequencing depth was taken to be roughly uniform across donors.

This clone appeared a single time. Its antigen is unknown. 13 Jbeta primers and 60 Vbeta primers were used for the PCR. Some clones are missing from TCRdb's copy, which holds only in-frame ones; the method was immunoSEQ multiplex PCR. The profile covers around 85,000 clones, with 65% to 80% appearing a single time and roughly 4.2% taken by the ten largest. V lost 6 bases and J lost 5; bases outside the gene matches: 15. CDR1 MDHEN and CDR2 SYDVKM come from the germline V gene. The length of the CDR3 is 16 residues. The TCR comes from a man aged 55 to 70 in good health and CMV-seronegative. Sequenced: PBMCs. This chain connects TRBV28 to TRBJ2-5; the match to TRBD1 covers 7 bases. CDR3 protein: CASRNLRGGAGETQYF. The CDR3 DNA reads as TGTGCCAGCAGAAATTTAAGAGGGGGCGCAGGGGAGACCCAGTACTTC.